This T cell receptor (beta chain) was obtained from a study of T cell repertoires in cytomegalovirus infection. Study information: An indication of both CMV infection and matching HLA type came from public TCR beta signatures.

This clonotype was seen repeatedly, ten times or more. Its antigen is currently unknown. TCRdb re-called the reads with MiXCR, one entry per CDR3 protein. This table holds around 120,000 distinct CDR3 sequences, 7.5% to 9% found once. Overall study findings and caveats: What dominated the ex vivo response were HLA-C-restricted CMV-specific TCR beta clonotypes. Public TCR beta family frequency separated CMV-and-HLA carriers, including in an independent cohort.

Germline V gene data show CDR1 as LNHDA and CDR2 as SQIVND (reference sequence). The CDR3 loop spans 14 amino acids. Trimming pared 1 base from V and 0 bases from J, leaving 6 bases between. Sequencing was done on a sample of PBMCs. The receptor was derived from a human donor in good health (CMV status not recorded). Some clones in this sample may be carry-over from other donors' samples. The gene calls are TRBV19 and TRBJ1-1; D unresolved. As DNA, the CDR3 is TGTGCCAGTAGTATAGGACCGATGAACACTGAAGCTTTCTTT. Translation gives CASSIGPMNTEAFF.